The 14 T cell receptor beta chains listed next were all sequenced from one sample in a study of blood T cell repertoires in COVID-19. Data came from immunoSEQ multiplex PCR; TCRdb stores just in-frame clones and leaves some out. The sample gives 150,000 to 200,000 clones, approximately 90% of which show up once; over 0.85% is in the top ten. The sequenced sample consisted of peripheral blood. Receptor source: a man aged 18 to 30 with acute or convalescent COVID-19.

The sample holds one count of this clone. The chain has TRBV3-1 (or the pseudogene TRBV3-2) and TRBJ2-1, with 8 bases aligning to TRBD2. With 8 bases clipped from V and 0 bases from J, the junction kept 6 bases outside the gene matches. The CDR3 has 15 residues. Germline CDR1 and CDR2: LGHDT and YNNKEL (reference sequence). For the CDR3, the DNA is TGTGCCAGCTCGGGGGGGCCCAACTCCTACAATGAGCAGTTCTTC. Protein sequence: CASSGGPNSYNEQFF.

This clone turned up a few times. CDR3 sequence (DNA): TGTGCCAGCAGCTCAGGACAGAATGAAAAACTGTTTTTT. Protein: CASSSGQNEKLFF. The chain links TRBV2 to TRBJ1-4; D is perhaps TRBD1 (6 bases). This CDR3 has 13 amino acids. Trimming left V 6 bases short and J 5 bases short, with 10 bases between. CDR1 is SNHLY, CDR2 FYNNEI, per germline.

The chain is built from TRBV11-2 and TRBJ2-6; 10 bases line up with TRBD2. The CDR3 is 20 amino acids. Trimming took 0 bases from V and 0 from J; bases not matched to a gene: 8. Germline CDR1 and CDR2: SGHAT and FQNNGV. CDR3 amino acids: CASSLDWLAGASSGANVLTF. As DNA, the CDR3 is TGTGCCAGCAGCTTAGATTGGCTAGCGGGGGCCTCCTCTGGGGCCAACGTCCTGACTTTC.

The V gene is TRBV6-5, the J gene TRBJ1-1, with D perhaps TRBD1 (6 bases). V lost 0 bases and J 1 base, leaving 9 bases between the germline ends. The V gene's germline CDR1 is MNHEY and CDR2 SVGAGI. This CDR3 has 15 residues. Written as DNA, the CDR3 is TGTGCCAGCAGTTACTCGAAAGGGGGGAACACTGAAGCTTTCTTT. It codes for CASSYSKGGNTEAFF.

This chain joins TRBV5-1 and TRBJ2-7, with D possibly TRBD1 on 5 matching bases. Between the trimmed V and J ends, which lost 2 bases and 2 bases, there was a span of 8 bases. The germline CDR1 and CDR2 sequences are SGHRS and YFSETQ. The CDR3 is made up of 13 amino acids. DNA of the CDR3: TGCGCCAGCAGCTTCGACAGCACCTACGAGCAGTACGTC. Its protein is CASSFDSTYEQYV.

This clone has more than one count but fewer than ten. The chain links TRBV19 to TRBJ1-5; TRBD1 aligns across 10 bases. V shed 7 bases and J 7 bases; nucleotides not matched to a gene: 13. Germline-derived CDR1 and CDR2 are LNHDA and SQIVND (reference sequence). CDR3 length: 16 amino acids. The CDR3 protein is CASMKGGTGVWQPQHF. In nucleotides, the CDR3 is TGTGCCAGTATGAAGGGAGGGACAGGGGTTTGGCAGCCCCAGCATTTT. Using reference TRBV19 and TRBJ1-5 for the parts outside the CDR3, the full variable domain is DGGITQSPKYLFRKEGQNVTLSCEQNLNHDAMYWYRQDPGQGLRLIYYSQIVNDFQKGDIAEGYSVSREKKESFPLTVTSAQKNPTAFYLCASMKGGTGVWQPQHFGDGTRLSIL.

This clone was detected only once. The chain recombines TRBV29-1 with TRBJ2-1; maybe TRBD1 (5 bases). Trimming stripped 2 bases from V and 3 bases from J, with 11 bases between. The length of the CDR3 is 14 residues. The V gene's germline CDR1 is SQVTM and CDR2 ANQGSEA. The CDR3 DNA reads TGCAGCGTTGAACCCTTGACAGTCTACAATGAGCAGTTCTTC. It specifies CSVEPLTVYNEQFF.

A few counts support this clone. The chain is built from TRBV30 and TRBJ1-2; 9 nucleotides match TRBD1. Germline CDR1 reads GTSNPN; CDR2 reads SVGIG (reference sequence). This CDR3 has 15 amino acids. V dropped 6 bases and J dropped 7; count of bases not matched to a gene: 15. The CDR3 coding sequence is TGTGCCTGTAATACCCTGGGACAGGGATCAGGTGGCTACACCTTC. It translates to CACNTLGQGSGGYTF.

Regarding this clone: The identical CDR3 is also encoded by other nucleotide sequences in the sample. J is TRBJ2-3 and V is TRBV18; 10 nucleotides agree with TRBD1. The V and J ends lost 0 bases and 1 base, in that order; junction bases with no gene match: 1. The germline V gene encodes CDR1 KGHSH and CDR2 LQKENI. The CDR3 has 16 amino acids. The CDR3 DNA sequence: TGTGCCAGCTCACCACCGACAGGGGGCGGCACAGATACGCAGTATTTT. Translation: CASSPPTGGGTDTQYF.

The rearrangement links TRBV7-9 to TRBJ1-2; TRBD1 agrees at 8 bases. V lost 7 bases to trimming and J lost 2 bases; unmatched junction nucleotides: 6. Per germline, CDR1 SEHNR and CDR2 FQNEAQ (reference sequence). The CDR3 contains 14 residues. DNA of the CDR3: TGTGCCAGCACCAGGACAGGGACCAACTATGGCTACACCTTC. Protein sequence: CASTRTGTNYGYTF.

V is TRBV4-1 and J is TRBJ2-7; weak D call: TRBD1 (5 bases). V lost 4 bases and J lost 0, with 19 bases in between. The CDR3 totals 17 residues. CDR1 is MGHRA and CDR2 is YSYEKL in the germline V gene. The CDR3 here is CASSPQVWGTVSYEQYF. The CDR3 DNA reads TGCGCCAGCAGCCCCCAAGTGTGGGGCACTGTCTCCTACGAGCAGTACTTC.

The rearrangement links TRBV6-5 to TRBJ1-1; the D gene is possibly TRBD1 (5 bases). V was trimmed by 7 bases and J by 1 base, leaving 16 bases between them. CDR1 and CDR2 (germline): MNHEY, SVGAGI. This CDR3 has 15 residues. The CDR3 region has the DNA TGTGCCAGCAACGTTGGTGGGGGGACGAACACTGAAGCTTTCTTT. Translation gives CASNVGGGTNTEAFF.

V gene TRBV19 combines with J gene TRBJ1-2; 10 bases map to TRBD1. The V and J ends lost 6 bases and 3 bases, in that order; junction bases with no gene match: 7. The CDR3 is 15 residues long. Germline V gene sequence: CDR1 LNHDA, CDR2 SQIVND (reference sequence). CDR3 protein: CASSPGTGADYGYTF. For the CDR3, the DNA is TGTGCCAGTAGCCCTGGGACAGGGGCTGACTATGGCTACACCTTC.

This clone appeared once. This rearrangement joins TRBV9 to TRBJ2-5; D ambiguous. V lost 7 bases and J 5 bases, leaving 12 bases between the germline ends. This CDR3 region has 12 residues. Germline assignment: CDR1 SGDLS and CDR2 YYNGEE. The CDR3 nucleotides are TGTGCCAGCGCGAGGTCCGCGGAGACCCAGTACTTC. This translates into CASARSAETQYF.